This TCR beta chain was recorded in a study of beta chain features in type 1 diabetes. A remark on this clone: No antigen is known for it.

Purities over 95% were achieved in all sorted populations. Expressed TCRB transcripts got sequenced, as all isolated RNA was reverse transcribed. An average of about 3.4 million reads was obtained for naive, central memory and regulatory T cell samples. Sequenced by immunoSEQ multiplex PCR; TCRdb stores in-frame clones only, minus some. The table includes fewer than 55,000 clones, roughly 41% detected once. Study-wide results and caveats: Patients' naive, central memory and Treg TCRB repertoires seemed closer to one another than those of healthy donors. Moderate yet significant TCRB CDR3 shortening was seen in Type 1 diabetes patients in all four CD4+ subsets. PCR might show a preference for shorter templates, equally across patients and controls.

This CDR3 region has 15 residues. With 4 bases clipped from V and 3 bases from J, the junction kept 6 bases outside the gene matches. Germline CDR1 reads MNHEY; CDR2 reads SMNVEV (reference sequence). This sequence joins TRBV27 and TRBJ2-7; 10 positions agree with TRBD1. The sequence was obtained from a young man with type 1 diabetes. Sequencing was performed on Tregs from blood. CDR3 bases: TGTGCCAGCAGTTCGATGGGGACAGGGGTCTACGAGCAGTACTTC. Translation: CASSSMGTGVYEQYF.